This is a list of T cell receptor beta chains from one sample in a study of OX40 agonist ivuxolimab in advanced cancers. The protocol was immunoSEQ multiplex PCR, while the TCRdb copy is restricted to in-frame clones and leaves out a portion. The sample consists of around 94,000 clones, around 91% of them appearing once. Here the sequenced sample was CD4+ or CD8+ T cells sorted from blood, taken in a trial of the OX40 agonist ivuxolimab. The origin of the receptors is an adult with an advanced solid tumor such as melanoma, head and neck, liver or kidney cancer. Each CDR3 is given with its conserved first and last residue. Each record gives: V gene, clone size, D gene, J gene, CDR3 protein, CDR3 DNA. The D gene is left open where the match is weak. The size field is filled for only some rows; it gives once, few, many or a size class.

V gene: TRBV29-1; clone size: -; D gene: -; J gene: TRBJ2-1; CDR3 protein: CSAVIWANEQFF; CDR3 DNA: TGCAGCGCCGTAATCTGGGCCAATGAGCAGTTCTTC
V gene: TRBV7-9; clone size: -; D gene: -; J gene: TRBJ2-1; CDR3 protein: CASSLHGGGGEQFF; CDR3 DNA: TGTGCCAGCAGCTTACACGGAGGGGGGGGTGAGCAGTTCTTC
V gene: TRBV5-1; clone size: -; D gene: TRBD2; J gene: TRBJ2-1; CDR3 protein: CASSLWGGRDYNEQFF; CDR3 DNA: TGCGCCAGCAGCTTATGGGGCGGGAGGGACTACAATGAGCAGTTCTTC
V gene: TRBV2; clone size: -; D gene: -; J gene: TRBJ1-4; CDR3 protein: CASSEALLSGVEKLFF; CDR3 DNA: TGTGCCAGCAGTGAAGCGCTTCTTTCAGGGGTGGAAAAACTGTTTTTT
V gene: TRBV6-6; clone size: -; D gene: TRBD1; J gene: TRBJ2-7; CDR3 protein: CASSYSPRTGSGEQYF; CDR3 DNA: TGTGCCAGCAGTTACTCCCCCAGGACAGGGAGTGGCGAGCAGTACTTC
V gene: TRBV27; clone size: -; D gene: -; J gene: TRBJ1-1; CDR3 protein: CAIRGQGIGEAFF; CDR3 DNA: TGTGCCATCCGGGGTCAGGGGATCGGTGAAGCTTTCTTT
V gene: TRBV7-9; clone size: -; D gene: TRBD1; J gene: TRBJ1-2; CDR3 protein: CASSLDTPTGYTF; CDR3 DNA: TGTGCCAGCAGCTTAGATACCCCGACAGGGTACACCTTC
V gene: TRBV28; clone size: -; D gene: -; J gene: TRBJ1-2; CDR3 protein: CASSLLLSTGYTF; CDR3 DNA: TGTGCCAGCAGTTTATTGTTGTCTACCGGCTACACCTTC
V gene: TRBV5-5; clone size: -; D gene: TRBD2; J gene: TRBJ2-3; CDR3 protein: CASSLDGRARVDTQYF; CDR3 DNA: TGTGCCAGCAGCTTGGACGGGAGGGCACGCGTGGATACGCAGTATTTT
V gene: TRBV6-1; clone size: -; D gene: -; J gene: TRBJ2-7; CDR3 protein: CARDPLQGGVYEQYF; CDR3 DNA: TGTGCCAGGGATCCCCTGCAGGGAGGCGTCTACGAGCAGTACTTC
V gene: TRBV11-3; clone size: -; D gene: -; J gene: TRBJ2-1; CDR3 protein: CASSPSSNNNEQFF; CDR3 DNA: TGTGCCAGCAGCCCCAGCTCGAACAACAATGAGCAGTTCTTC
V gene: TRBV4-3; clone size: few; D gene: TRBD2; J gene: TRBJ2-3; CDR3 protein: CASSQTWGWGGAQYF; CDR3 DNA: TGCGCCAGCAGCCAGACGTGGGGCTGGGGGGGAGCGCAGTATTTT
V gene: TRBV4-1; clone size: -; D gene: -; J gene: TRBJ2-7; CDR3 protein: CASRPYYSYEQYF; CDR3 DNA: TGCGCCAGCAGACCCTATTATTCCTACGAGCAGTACTTC
V gene: TRBV6-5; clone size: -; D gene: -; J gene: TRBJ1-1; CDR3 protein: CASSKWDTGTEAFF; CDR3 DNA: TGTGCCAGCAGTAAGTGGGATACAGGGACTGAAGCTTTCTTT
V gene: TRBV7-6; clone size: -; D gene: TRBD2; J gene: TRBJ2-5; CDR3 protein: CASSFRTGGNQETQYF; CDR3 DNA: TGTGCCAGCAGCTTTCGGACGGGAGGAAACCAAGAGACCCAGTACTTC
V gene: TRBV7-3; clone size: -; D gene: -; J gene: TRBJ1-6; CDR3 protein: CASSLYGREGSPLHF; CDR3 DNA: TGTGCCAGCAGCTTATACGGCAGGGAAGGTTCACCCCTCCACTTT
V gene: TRBV6-6; clone size: -; D gene: -; J gene: TRBJ2-7; CDR3 protein: CASRQHSRTAHEQYF; CDR3 DNA: TGTGCCAGCAGACAGCACTCTCGAACGGCCCACGAGCAGTACTTC
V gene: TRBV30; clone size: -; D gene: TRBD2; J gene: TRBJ2-1; CDR3 protein: CAWSVLGGGYNEQFF; CDR3 DNA: TGTGCCTGGAGTGTATTGGGCGGGGGATACAATGAGCAGTTCTTC
V gene: TRBV5-6; clone size: -; D gene: TRBD1; J gene: TRBJ1-4; CDR3 protein: CASSRSGTGNEKLFF; CDR3 DNA: TGTGCCAGCAGCCGCAGCGGGACAGGGAATGAAAAACTGTTTTTT
V gene: TRBV19; clone size: -; D gene: -; J gene: TRBJ2-5; CDR3 protein: CASSGLLGETQYF; CDR3 DNA: TGTGCCAGTAGTGGTCTCCTGGGAGAGACCCAGTACTTC
V gene: TRBV2; clone size: -; D gene: TRBD1; J gene: TRBJ2-7; CDR3 protein: CASRKRQGNYEQYF; CDR3 DNA: TGTGCCAGCAGGAAGCGACAGGGGAACTACGAGCAGTACTTC
V gene: TRBV19; clone size: once; D gene: -; J gene: TRBJ2-2; CDR3 protein: CASRTGQLITGELFF; CDR3 DNA: TGTGCCAGTAGGACCGGACAACTAATCACCGGGGAGCTGTTTTTT
V gene: TRBV5-1; clone size: -; D gene: -; J gene: TRBJ2-5; CDR3 protein: CASSLSETQYF; CDR3 DNA: TGCGCCAGCAGCTTGAGCGAGACCCAGTACTTC
V gene: TRBV7-2; clone size: -; D gene: TRBD2; J gene: TRBJ2-1; CDR3 protein: CASSLVVPTSGSHNEQFF; CDR3 DNA: TGTGCCAGCAGCTTAGTTGTTCCGACTAGCGGGAGCCACAATGAGCAGTTCTTC
V gene: TRBV7-8; clone size: -; D gene: -; J gene: TRBJ1-1; CDR3 protein: CASSLEARTNTEAFF; CDR3 DNA: TGTGCCAGCAGCTTAGAGGCCAGGACGAACACTGAAGCTTTCTTT
V gene: TRBV7-2; clone size: -; D gene: -; J gene: TRBJ2-7; CDR3 protein: CASSLNTGTHLYEQYF; CDR3 DNA: TGTGCCAGCAGCTTAAACACCGGGACGCATCTCTACGAGCAGTACTTC
V gene: TRBV21-1; clone size: -; D gene: -; J gene: TRBJ1-5; CDR3 protein: CASSKECLVYRGQGVQPQHF; CDR3 DNA: TGTGCCAGCAGCAAAGAATGCTTGGTGTACCGGGGACAGGGGGTTCAGCCCCAGCATTTT
V gene: TRBV13; clone size: -; D gene: -; J gene: TRBJ2-1; CDR3 protein: CASSLSRDYNEQFF; CDR3 DNA: TGTGCCAGCAGCTTATCGAGGGACTACAATGAGCAGTTCTTC
V gene: TRBV7-2; clone size: once; D gene: -; J gene: TRBJ2-1; CDR3 protein: CASSFGGNYNEQFF; CDR3 DNA: TGTGCCAGCAGCTTCGGCGGGAACTACAATGAGCAGTTCTTC
V gene: TRBV7-3; clone size: -; D gene: TRBD2; J gene: TRBJ2-1; CDR3 protein: CASSFPGLAGGARDEQFF; CDR3 DNA: TGTGCCAGCAGCTTTCCGGGACTAGCGGGAGGTGCGCGCGATGAGCAGTTCTTC
V gene: TRBV18; clone size: -; D gene: -; J gene: TRBJ2-6; CDR3 protein: CASSSSGANVLTF; CDR3 DNA: TGTGCCAGCTCGAGCTCTGGGGCCAACGTCCTGACTTTC
V gene: TRBV27; clone size: -; D gene: -; J gene: TRBJ2-5; CDR3 protein: CASSRRTGQETQYF; CDR3 DNA: TGTGCCAGCAGCCGACGGACGGGACAAGAGACCCAGTACTTC
V gene: TRBV7-9; clone size: -; D gene: TRBD1; J gene: TRBJ2-7; CDR3 protein: CASRGWDRGGEQYF; CDR3 DNA: TGTGCCAGCAGGGGATGGGACAGGGGAGGCGAGCAGTACTTC
V gene: TRBV19; clone size: few; D gene: -; J gene: TRBJ1-3; CDR3 protein: CASSIYSGSGGNTIYF; CDR3 DNA: TGTGCCAGTAGTATCTACAGTGGATCTGGCGGAAACACCATATATTTT
V gene: TRBV11-3; clone size: -; D gene: -; J gene: TRBJ2-3; CDR3 protein: CASSLGGRGTDTQYF; CDR3 DNA: TGTGCCAGCAGCTTAGGCGGCCGGGGCACAGATACGCAGTATTTT
V gene: TRBV28; clone size: -; D gene: -; J gene: TRBJ2-2; CDR3 protein: CASRRGLNTGELFF; CDR3 DNA: TGTGCCAGCAGGCGGGGCTTGAACACCGGGGAGCTGTTTTTT
V gene: TRBV2; clone size: -; D gene: TRBD1; J gene: TRBJ1-5; CDR3 protein: CASVSLATGGEQPQHF; CDR3 DNA: TGTGCCAGCGTGTCTTTGGCGACAGGGGGCGAACAGCCCCAGCATTTT
V gene: TRBV7-3; clone size: -; D gene: TRBD1; J gene: TRBJ1-2; CDR3 protein: CASSLNVGQGGNYGYTF; CDR3 DNA: TGTGCCAGCAGCTTAAATGTCGGGCAGGGGGGTAACTATGGCTACACCTTC
V gene: TRBV7-7; clone size: -; D gene: TRBD2; J gene: TRBJ2-7; CDR3 protein: CASSLGLAGEGAYEQYF; CDR3 DNA: TGTGCTAGCAGCTTAGGGTTAGCGGGAGAGGGTGCCTACGAGCAGTACTTC
V gene: TRBV19; clone size: -; D gene: TRBD1; J gene: TRBJ1-5; CDR3 protein: CASTFTNRGRSLHSNQPQHF; CDR3 DNA: TGTGCCAGTACCTTTACGAACAGGGGACGGAGCCTTCATAGCAATCAGCCCCAGCATTTT
V gene: TRBV7-3; clone size: -; D gene: -; J gene: TRBJ1-1; CDR3 protein: CASSLGAVENTEAFF; CDR3 DNA: TGTGCCAGCAGCTTAGGGGCGGTGGAGAACACTGAAGCTTTCTTT
V gene: TRBV19; clone size: once; D gene: -; J gene: TRBJ1-3; CDR3 protein: CASSSPGSSSGNTIYF; CDR3 DNA: TGTGCCAGTAGTAGCCCGGGCAGTAGCTCTGGAAACACCATATATTTT
V gene: TRBV30; clone size: -; D gene: -; J gene: TRBJ2-7; CDR3 protein: CAWSVGGAVDEQYF; CDR3 DNA: TGTGCCTGGAGTGTTGGAGGGGCGGTCGACGAGCAGTACTTC
V gene: TRBV6-6; clone size: -; D gene: TRBD2; J gene: TRBJ2-5; CDR3 protein: CASSRGGSEETQYF; CDR3 DNA: TGTGCCAGCAGCCGGGGGGGTAGCGAAGAGACCCAGTACTTC
V gene: TRBV7-2; clone size: -; D gene: -; J gene: TRBJ2-1; CDR3 protein: CASSLDGRAYNEQFF; CDR3 DNA: TGTGCCAGCAGCTTAGACGGGAGAGCCTACAATGAGCAGTTCTTC
V gene: TRBV2; clone size: -; D gene: -; J gene: TRBJ2-5; CDR3 protein: CASSEPSVGQTTQETQYF; CDR3 DNA: TGTGCCAGCAGTGAACCTTCTGTCGGACAGACTACTCAAGAGACCCAGTACTTC
V gene: TRBV11-3; clone size: -; D gene: -; J gene: TRBJ2-7; CDR3 protein: CASQIRSGPREQYF; CDR3 DNA: TGTGCCAGCCAAATCAGGTCAGGGCCCCGCGAGCAGTACTTC
V gene: TRBV2; clone size: -; D gene: -; J gene: TRBJ2-5; CDR3 protein: CASSLRGAGETQYF; CDR3 DNA: TGTGCCAGCAGCCTGCGAGGGGCCGGGGAGACCCAGTACTTC
V gene: TRBV10-3; clone size: -; D gene: TRBD1; J gene: TRBJ1-2; CDR3 protein: CAILPNGGQDYGYTF; CDR3 DNA: TGTGCCATCCTTCCGAACGGAGGACAGGACTATGGCTACACCTTC
V gene: TRBV7-9; clone size: few; D gene: -; J gene: TRBJ1-1; CDR3 protein: CASSPEGIEAFF; CDR3 DNA: TGTGCCAGCAGCCCCGAGGGGATTGAAGCTTTCTTT
V gene: TRBV15; clone size: -; D gene: -; J gene: TRBJ1-1; CDR3 protein: CATSRGRTNTEAFF; CDR3 DNA: TGTGCCACCAGCAGAGGGAGGACGAACACTGAAGCTTTCTTT
V gene: TRBV11-3; clone size: -; D gene: -; J gene: TRBJ2-5; CDR3 protein: CASSPKDLAGETQYF; CDR3 DNA: TGTGCCAGCAGCCCAAAGGACCTAGCAGGGGAGACCCAGTACTTC
V gene: TRBV9; clone size: once; D gene: TRBD2; J gene: TRBJ2-7; CDR3 protein: CASSVDSGRAHEQYF; CDR3 DNA: TGTGCCAGCAGCGTAGATAGCGGGAGGGCCCACGAGCAGTACTTC
V gene: TRBV13; clone size: -; D gene: -; J gene: TRBJ2-5; CDR3 protein: CASSFTTDKETQYF; CDR3 DNA: TGTGCCAGCAGCTTCACCACTGATAAAGAGACCCAGTACTTC